This TCR beta chain was sequenced during a study of metastatic and nonmetastatic thyroid tumors. Study at large: Comparison of repertoires was carried out across blood and tumor or nodule tissue from malignant and benign thyroid patients.

Regarding the study as a whole: When malignant thyroid tumors were compared with benign nodules, TCR beta diversity was reportedly significantly higher in the malignant tumors. This held in both blood and tumor samples.

The CDR3 totals 13 residues. Looked up from germline, CDR1 is SEHNR and CDR2 is FQNEAQ (reference sequence). Trimming took off 4 bases at V and 5 bases at J, with 9 bases between the two ends. None of the patients had undergone any treatment ahead of thyroid surgery. How the authors handled the data: Built for papillary thyroid cancer, a distant-metastasis classifier drew on CDR3 differences across clinicopathological groups. From the PCR reads, TCRdb re-called clones with MiXCR. In this record, the V and J calls reflect TCRdb's handling and not the investigators' own analysis. Among about 20,000 clones listed, 12% were seen once. This clone was found many times. Its antigen is not identified.

The origin of this receptor is a male donor with papillary thyroid cancer or a benign thyroid nodule (not recorded which). Some clones in this sample may be carry-over from other donors' samples. Specimen: blood. The gene calls are TRBV7-9 and TRBJ1-5; D is possibly TRBD1 (5 bases). CDR3 DNA sequence: TGTGCCAGCAGCTGGGAAGGGGATCAGCCCCAGCATTTT. Residues: CASSWEGDQPQHF. The entire variable domain, with the rest obtained from reference TRBV7-9 and TRBJ1-5, is as follows: DTGVSQNPRHKITKRGQNVTFRCDPISEHNRLYWYRQTLGQGPEFLTYFQNEAQLEKSRLLSDRFSAERPKGSFSTLEIQRTEQGDSAMYLCASSWEGDQPQHFGDGTRLSIL.